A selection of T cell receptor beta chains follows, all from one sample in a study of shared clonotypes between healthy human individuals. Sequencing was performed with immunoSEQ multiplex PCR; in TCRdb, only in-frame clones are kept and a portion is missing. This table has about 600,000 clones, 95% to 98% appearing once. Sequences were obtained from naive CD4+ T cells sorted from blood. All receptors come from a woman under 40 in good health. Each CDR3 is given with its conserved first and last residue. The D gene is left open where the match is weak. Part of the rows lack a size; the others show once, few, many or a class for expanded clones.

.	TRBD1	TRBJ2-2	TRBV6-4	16	TGTGCCAGCAAGCTAACAGGGGCCCGGCAAACCGGGGAGCTGTTTTTT	CASKLTGARQTGELFF
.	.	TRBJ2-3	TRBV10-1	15	TGCGCCAGCAGCGAGGGGACTTCTATCACAGATACGCAGTATTTT	CASSEGTSITDTQYF
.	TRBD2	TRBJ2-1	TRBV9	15	TGTGCCAGCAGCCAGACTAGCAGGCCTCCGGGAGAGCAGTTCTTC	CASSQTSRPPGEQFF
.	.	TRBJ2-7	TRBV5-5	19	TGTGCCAGCAGCAAAGACTCACAGGGCCACCGCGATGATACCTACGAGCAGTACTTC	CASSKDSQGHRDDTYEQYF
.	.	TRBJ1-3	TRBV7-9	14	TGTGCCAGCAGCTTAGGATACTCTGGAAACACCATATATTTT	CASSLGYSGNTIYF
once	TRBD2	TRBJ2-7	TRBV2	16	TGTGCCAGCCGCCTCGGGGTGGCTAGCGGACGGAACGAACAGTACTTC	CASRLGVASGRNEQYF
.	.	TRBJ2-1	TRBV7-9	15	TGTGCCAGCAGCCCTACTATCTTCTCTACCAATGAGCAGTTCTTC	CASSPTIFSTNEQFF
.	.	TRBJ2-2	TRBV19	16	TGTGCCAGTATGAACAGGGTAGGAGCGAACACCGGGGAGCTGTTTTTT	CASMNRVGANTGELFF
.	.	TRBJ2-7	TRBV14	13	TGTGCCAGCAGCCGGAATACAGGAATCGAGCAGTACTTC	CASSRNTGIEQYF
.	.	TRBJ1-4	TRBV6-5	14	TGTGCCAGCAGTTACCTACAGGCTAATGAAAAACTGTTTTTT	CASSYLQANEKLFF
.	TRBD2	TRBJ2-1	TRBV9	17	TGTGCCAGCAGCGTAGTAGCGGCTAGCGGGAGTGTCAATGAGCAGTTCTTC	CASSVVAASGSVNEQFF
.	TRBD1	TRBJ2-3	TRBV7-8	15	TGTGCCAGCAGGAGACAGGGGTCTAGCACAGATACGCAGTATTTT	CASRRQGSSTDTQYF
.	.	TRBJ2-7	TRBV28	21	TGTGCCAGCAGCCGTTTAGGCCTCCGCACCGGGGCGACCGCAAGCTCCTACGAGCAGTACTTC	CASSRLGLRTGATASSYEQYF
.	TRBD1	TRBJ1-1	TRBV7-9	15	TGTGCCAGCAGCTTAGCGGACAGGGTCTACACTGAAGCTTTCTTT	CASSLADRVYTEAFF
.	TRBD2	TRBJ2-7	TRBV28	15	TGTGCCAGCAGCTACCTAGCGGGAGGGCCTAGGGAGCAGTACTTC	CASSYLAGGPREQYF
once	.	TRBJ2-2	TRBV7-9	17	TGTGCCAGCAGCTTAGCGCCGAGGTTACCCGGCACCGGGGAGCTGTTTTTT	CASSLAPRLPGTGELFF
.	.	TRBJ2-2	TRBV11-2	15	TGTGCCAGCAGCTTCCAGGGGGGGCAAGACGGGGAGCTGTTTTTT	CASSFQGGQDGELFF
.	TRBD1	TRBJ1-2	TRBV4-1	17	TGCGCCAGCAGCCAAGGGTTACGAGGGACAGGGCGTGTGGGCTACACCTTC	CASSQGLRGTGRVGYTF
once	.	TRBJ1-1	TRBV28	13	TGTGCCAGCAGTGCCCCCCCCGGGACCGAAGCTTTCTTT	CASSAPPGTEAFF
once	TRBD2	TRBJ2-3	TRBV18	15	TGTGCCAGCTCTCAGACTAGCAGTGGCACAGATACGCAGTATTTT	CASSQTSSGTDTQYF
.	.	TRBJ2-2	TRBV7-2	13	TGTGCCAGCAGCCTGACCGCCACCGGGGAGCTGTTTTTT	CASSLTATGELFF
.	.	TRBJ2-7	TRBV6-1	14	TGTGCCAGCAGTGAAAGGGGGGGTGTCTACGAGCAGTACTTC	CASSERGGVYEQYF
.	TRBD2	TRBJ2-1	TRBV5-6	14	TGTGCCAGCAGCAAGACTAGCGGGGAAAATGAGCAGTTCTTC	CASSKTSGENEQFF
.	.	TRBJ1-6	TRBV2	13	TGTGCCAGCAGTGAAAACAGGCCTTCACCCCTCCACTTT	CASSENRPSPLHF
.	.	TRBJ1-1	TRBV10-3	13	TGTGCCATCAGTGACGACAAGAACACTGAAGCTTTCTTT	CAISDDKNTEAFF
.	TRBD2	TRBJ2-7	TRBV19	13	TGTGCCAGTAGTAGGGCGGGAGTGGAAGAGCAGTACTTC	CASSRAGVEEQYF
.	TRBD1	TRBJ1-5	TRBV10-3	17	TGTGCCATCAGTGACGACAGGGGCCGACATAGCAATCAGCCCCAGCATTTT	CAISDDRGRHSNQPQHF
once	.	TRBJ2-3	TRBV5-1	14	TGCGCCAGCAGCTGGGGAGCGAGCACAGATACGCAGTATTTT	CASSWGASTDTQYF
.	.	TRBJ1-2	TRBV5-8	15	TGTGCCAGCAGCTTGCATAAGGGGCATCGTAATGGCTACACCTTC	CASSLHKGHRNGYTF
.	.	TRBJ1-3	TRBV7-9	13	TGTGCCAGCAGTTTCGTAGGGGGATGGCAGATATATTTT	CASSFVGGWQIYF
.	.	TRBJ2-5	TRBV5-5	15	TGTGCCAGCAGCTTGGGGGCCTGGGACTTAGAGACCCAGTACTTC	CASSLGAWDLETQYF
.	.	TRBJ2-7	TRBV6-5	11	TGTGCCAGTCGATTCCGCTTGGAGCAGTACTTC	CASRFRLEQYF
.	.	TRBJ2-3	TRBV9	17	TGTGCCAGCAGCGGGGCGATACAGGGAGCTAGCACAGATACGCAGTATTTT	CASSGAIQGASTDTQYF
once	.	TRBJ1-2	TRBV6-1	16	TGTGCCAGCAGTGAAAGGTCGGTTAGGGATAACTATGGCTACACCTTC	CASSERSVRDNYGYTF
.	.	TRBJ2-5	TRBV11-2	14	TGTGCCAGCAGCGGGCGCGGATTCGGCGAGACCCAGTACTTC	CASSGRGFGETQYF
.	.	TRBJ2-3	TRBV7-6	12	TGTGCCAGCAGCTTAGGGTTAGATACGCAGTATTTT	CASSLGLDTQYF
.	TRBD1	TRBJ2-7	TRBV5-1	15	TGCGCCAGCAGCTTAGGGGACAGGGGGCATAGGGAGCAGTACTTC	CASSLGDRGHREQYF
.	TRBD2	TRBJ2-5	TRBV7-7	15	TGTGCCAGCAGCCGGGGGGGGTCCCCCAAAGAGACCCAGTACTTC	CASSRGGSPKETQYF
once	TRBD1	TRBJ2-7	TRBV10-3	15	TGTGCCATCAGTACCGTTCGACAGGGGCTGTACGAGCAGTACTTC	CAISTVRQGLYEQYF
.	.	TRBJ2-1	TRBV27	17	TGTGCCAGCAGTTTATCTATAGGGGGAGCGGGGTACAATGAGCAGTTCTTC	CASSLSIGGAGYNEQFF
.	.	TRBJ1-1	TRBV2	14	TGTGCCAGCAGTGTCACCGGGAGGAACACTGAAGCTTTCTTT	CASSVTGRNTEAFF